This is a list of T cell receptor beta chains from one sample in a study of graft-versus-host responses after intestinal transplantation. The protocol was immunoSEQ multiplex PCR, while the TCRdb copy is restricted to in-frame clones and leaves out a portion. The sample lists tens of thousands of clones, about 95% occurring once. Here the sequenced sample was PBMCs, taken 330 to 350 days after intestinal transplant. Receptors originate from a human patient who received an intestinal transplant, so some T cells may come from the graft donor. Each CDR3 is given with its conserved first and last residue.

j_gene,v_gene,CDR3aa
TRBJ2-1,TRBV18,CASSPPGFYSYNEQFF
TRBJ2-7,TRBV5-1,CASKRDRGVTYEQYF
TRBJ2-2,TRBV5-1,CASSLAGLAGGVRELFF
TRBJ2-1,TRBV9,CASSVTDGLWNEQFF
TRBJ1-1,TRBV4-1,CASSQEGEWNTEAFF
TRBJ1-2,TRBV9,CASSLTQGYGYTF
TRBJ1-5,TRBV6-5,CASSEADRVAQHF
TRBJ2-7,TRBV6-5,CASSYSLGFPYEQYF
TRBJ1-5,TRBV10-3,CAISESNRLKRQPQHF
.,TRBV5-5,CASSSRGGGLAGAYEQYF
TRBJ2-5,TRBV5-1,CASRVRLQETQYF
TRBJ2-1,TRBV19,CASSISSIGNSYNEQFF
TRBJ1-2,TRBV6-5,CASSPTGNYGYTF
TRBJ2-1,TRBV7-9,CASSLAGADREQFF
TRBJ1-6,TRBV5-5,CASSRDRNNSPLHF
TRBJ2-7,TRBV6-5,CASRPPGAYEQYF
TRBJ1-6,TRBV11-2,CASSPPGQTTSPLHF
TRBJ2-7,TRBV11-2,CASTDEGLAAYEQYF
TRBJ2-5,TRBV7-9,CASSPYSGMEETQYF
TRBJ2-1,TRBV9,CASSVGGRDEQFF
TRBJ1-2,TRBV27,CASRFIGQGVFKHYGYTF
TRBJ1-1,TRBV29-1,CSVEEGGTEEAFF
TRBJ1-1,TRBV5-1,CASSLEDFSNTEAFF